These 27 T cell receptor beta chains were sequenced from one sample in a study of T cell responses to AZD1222 COVID-19 vaccine. Using immunoSEQ multiplex PCR, the repertoire was profiled, and TCRdb retains in-frame clones only, with some absent. The data show tens of thousands of clones, around nine tenths seen once. The sample was peripheral blood, taken 28 days after the second dose of the MenACWY control vaccine. The receptors originated from an adult who received the MenACWY meningococcal vaccine as a control.

The chain carries TRBV20-1 and TRBJ2-2; D is perhaps TRBD2 (6 bases). The CDR3 length is 14 residues. Between the trimmed V and J ends, which lost 3 bases and 4 bases, there was a span of 12 bases. Germline V gives CDR1 DFQATT, CDR2 SNEGSKA (reference sequence). CDR3 residues: CSASSRGVTGELFF. Written as DNA, the CDR3 is TGCAGTGCTAGTTCGCGGGGTGTCACCGGGGAGCTGTTTTTT.

CDR3 sequence: CASPHSPGQGRGEAFF. The CDR3 nucleotides read TGTGCCAGCCCCCACTCCCCGGGACAGGGAAGAGGGGAAGCTTTCTTT. The J gene is TRBJ1-1, the V gene TRBV11-3; 9 positions match TRBD1. The trim removed 8 bases at V and 8 bases at J, leaving 18 bases unmatched. CDR3 length: 16 amino acids. Germline-derived CDR1 and CDR2 are SGHNT and YENEEA. Looking up the rest from reference TRBV11-3 and TRBJ1-1 gives the full variable domain: EAGVVQSPRYKIIEKKQPVAFWCNPISGHNTLYWYLQNLGQGPELLIRYENEEAVDDSQLPKDRFSAERLKGVDSTLKIQPAELGDSAVYLCASPHSPGQGRGEAFFGQGTRLTVV.

The CDR3 loop is CATSWGQGAVREQFF. The CDR3 bases are TGTGCCACCAGTTGGGGACAGGGGGCCGTGCGTGAGCAGTTCTTC. The chain joins TRBV24-1 to TRBJ2-1, with 12 bases that match TRBD1. V shed 6 bases, J shed 9 bases, and the junction held 8 bases outside the gene matches. Germline V CDR1 and CDR2: KGHDR, SFDVKD. The CDR3 is 15 residues long.

The J gene is TRBJ2-2, the V gene TRBV27, with 9 bases aligning to TRBD2. CDR1 and CDR2 from the germline V gene are MNHEY and SMNVEV (reference sequence). J lost 7 bases, V lost 2 bases, and 8 bases had no gene match. The CDR3 has 16 residues. CDR3 bases: TGTGCCAGCAGTTTAAGTACTAGCGGGTTCGGCGGGGAGCTGTTTTTT. Protein product: CASSLSTSGFGGELFF.

Worth noting for this clone: Other DNA sequences in the same sample also yield this CDR3. The chain's CDR3 is CASSYQGNQPQHF. CDR3 DNA: TGTGCCAGCAGTTACCAGGGCAATCAGCCCCAGCATTTT. The chain carries TRBV6-2 or TRBV6-3 and TRBJ1-5; no clear D. The CDR3 spans 13 residues. The ends were cut back, 2 bases at V and 2 bases at J, with 4 bases in the middle. The germline V gene encodes CDR1 MNHEY and CDR2 SVGEGT.

J is TRBJ1-6 and V is TRBV19; no clear D. The CDR3 has 14 amino acids. Germline assignment: CDR1 LNHDA and CDR2 SQIVND (reference sequence). V dropped 8 bases and J dropped 7 bases, with 15 bases sitting between them. CDR3 amino acids: CASRRSPGNSPLHF. In nucleotides, the CDR3 is TGTGCCAGTCGCCGATCGCCCGGGAATTCACCCCTCCACTTT.

The rearrangement links TRBV5-1 to TRBJ1-3; D call uncertain. Between the trimmed V and J ends, which lost 4 bases and 0 bases, there was a span of 14 bases. Germline loops: CDR1 SGHRS, CDR2 YFSETQ. This CDR3 contains 16 residues. CDR3 sequence: CASSALAGVSGNTIYF. DNA of the CDR3: TGCGCCAGCAGCGCCCTGGCAGGCGTCTCTGGAAACACCATATATTTT.

The genes are TRBV29-1 and TRBJ2-7, with D possibly TRBD1 on 6 matching bases. V was cut by 0 bases and J by 3 bases, with 12 bases left in between. The CDR3 extends over 14 amino acids. Germline V lookup: CDR1 SQVTM, CDR2 ANQGSEA. The CDR3 region is CSVEDPRQDYEQYF. The CDR3 nucleotides are TGCAGCGTTGAAGATCCACGACAGGACTACGAGCAGTACTTC.

This clone appeared a single time. This chain joins TRBV30 and TRBJ2-3; 9 bases line up with TRBD1. The ends lost 4 bases at V and 3 bases at J; junction bases unmatched: 5. Germline lookup yields CDR1 GTSNPN and CDR2 SVGIG (reference sequence). The CDR3 is made up of 14 amino acids. CDR3 DNA: TGTGCCTGGATCCGACAGGGGGGAACAGATACGCAGTATTTT. Translation: CAWIRQGGTDTQYF.

This clone was seen only once. The gene calls are TRBV7-8 and TRBJ1-5; D is unresolved. The CDR3 spans 14 residues. The germline V gene encodes CDR1 SGHVS and CDR2 FQNEAQ. Trimming removed 6 bases from V and 3 bases from J, with 12 bases in between. CDR3 in amino acids: CASSLSGNNQPQHF. For the CDR3, the DNA is TGTGCCAGCAGTTTATCGGGGAACAATCAGCCCCAGCATTTT. Supplemented by reference TRBV7-8 and TRBJ1-5, the full variable domain reads GAGVSQSPRYKVAKRGQDVALRCDPISGHVSLFWYQQALGQGPEFLTYFQNEAQLDKSGLPSDRFFAERPEGSVSTLKIQRTQQEDSAVYLCASSLSGNNQPQHFGDGTRLSIL.

This clone was recorded once. The rearrangement joins TRBV4-3 to TRBJ1-4; 7 bases align to TRBD1. The CDR3 has 16 residues. The germline gives CDR1 LGHNA, CDR2 YSLEER. V shed 0 bases and J 3 bases; nucleotides not matched to a gene: 4. This chain's CDR3 is CASSQDRDSPNEKLFF. For the CDR3, the DNA is TGCGCCAGCAGCCAAGATCGGGACAGCCCTAATGAAAAACTGTTTTTT.

The rearrangement joins TRBV28 to TRBJ2-5, with D tentatively TRBD2 (6 bases). The V and J ends lost 1 base and 6 bases respectively, with 15 bases between them. The CDR3 covers 15 residues. Looked up from germline, CDR1 is MDHEN and CDR2 is SYDVKM. CDR3 loop: CASSLSEGISKTQYF. The CDR3 DNA is TGTGCCAGCAGTTTATCGGAGGGGATATCGAAGACCCAGTACTTC. The full variable domain, with the rest looked up from reference TRBV28 and TRBJ2-5, is DVKVTQSSRYLVKRTGEKVFLECVQDMDHENMFWYRQDPGLGLRLIYFSYDVKMKEKGDIPEGYSVSREKKERFSLILESASTNQTSMYLCASSLSEGISKTQYFGPGTRLLVL.

This sequence joins TRBV28 and TRBJ1-4; tentatively, D is TRBD1 (5 bases). Looked up from germline, CDR1 is MDHEN and CDR2 is SYDVKM. This CDR3 contains 14 residues. The germline V and J ends were trimmed by 3 bases and 8 bases, with 13 bases remaining between them. Here the CDR3 reads CASSFHGTAEKLFF. CDR3 nucleotides: TGTGCCAGCAGTTTCCATGGGACTGCCGAAAAACTGTTTTTT.

This rearrangement joins TRBV6-5 to TRBJ1-4; no clear D. There are 13 residues in the CDR3. V lost 6 bases to trimming and J lost 8 bases, with 13 bases between them. Looked up from germline, CDR1 is MNHEY and CDR2 is SVGAGI. The CDR3 sequence: CASRAGNTEKLFF. CDR3 bases: TGTGCCAGCAGAGCGGGAAACACGGAAAAACTGTTTTTT.

This chain joins TRBV2 and TRBJ2-7, with 7 bases matching TRBD2. CDR3 length: 15 amino acids. V was pared by 6 bases and J by 5 bases, with 13 bases of the junction left unmatched. Germline values: CDR1 SNHLY, CDR2 FYNNEI. In DNA form, the CDR3 reads TGTGCCAGCAGATCCTCCGGACTAGAGCCCCACGAGCAGTACTTC. Translation gives CASRSSGLEPHEQYF.

The chain has TRBV4-1 and TRBJ1-2; no reliable D call. Germline loops: CDR1 MGHRA, CDR2 YSYEKL. Trimming removed 1 base from V and 1 base from J, with 16 bases in between. The CDR3 is made up of 17 amino acids. CDR3 amino acids: CASSQVPLLHSNYGYTF. The CDR3 DNA sequence: TGCGCCAGCAGCCAAGTTCCCCTTCTACACAGTAACTATGGCTACACCTTC.

As regards this clone: The junction does not match germline at one end; this may be a read error. V usage is TRBV10-3 and J usage is TRBJ1-2; D not resolved. Germline assignment: CDR1 ENHRY and CDR2 SYGVKD. The length of the CDR3 is 13 residues. The CDR3 bases are TGTGCCATCAGTGAGGGGAACGAGGCGGACTTCAACTTC. Translating gives CAISEGNEADFNF.

The chain uses TRBV3-1 (or the pseudogene TRBV3-2) and TRBJ2-1; TRBD2 matches 8 bases. Losses at the gene ends were 4 bases for V and 7 bases for J; bases not matched to a gene: 9. There are 15 residues in the CDR3. From germline, CDR1 is LGHDT and CDR2 YNNKEL (reference sequence). The CDR3 spells CASSPTAGAYNEQFF. As DNA, the CDR3 is TGTGCCAGCAGCCCCACAGCGGGAGCTTATAATGAGCAGTTCTTC.

This rearrangement joins TRBV5-1 to TRBJ2-7; 8 nucleotides agree with TRBD1. V lost 4 bases and J lost 2; bases outside the gene matches: 11. The CDR3 runs 16 residues. Germline V CDR1 and CDR2: SGHRS, YFSETQ. The CDR3: CASSPSPGGLTYEQYF. The CDR3 DNA is TGCGCCAGCAGCCCATCTCCAGGGGGCCTCACCTACGAGCAGTACTTC.

This sequence joins TRBV19 and TRBJ1-1, with D maybe TRBD1 (5 bases). This CDR3 is 14 amino acids long. Looked up from germline, CDR1 is LNHDA and CDR2 is SQIVND (reference sequence). V lost 6 bases and J lost 2, with 13 bases in between. In DNA form, the CDR3 reads TGTGCCAGTAGGACCCGGGACCTAAACACTGAAGCTTTCTTT. As protein: CASRTRDLNTEAFF.

The rearrangement joins TRBV5-1 to TRBJ2-5; 7 bases fit TRBD1. With 0 bases clipped from V and 2 bases from J, the junction kept 1 base outside the gene matches. CDR3 length: 14 amino acids. Germline V CDR1 and CDR2: SGHRS, YFSETQ. The CDR3 here is CASSLGTGQETQYF. The CDR3 DNA follows: TGCGCCAGCAGCTTGGGGACAGGTCAAGAGACCCAGTACTTC.

This chain joins TRBV2 and TRBJ1-1; D uncertain. Germline loops: CDR1 SNHLY, CDR2 FYNNEI. The germline V and J ends were trimmed by 3 bases and 5 bases, with 7 bases remaining between them. This CDR3 comprises 12 residues. CDR3 residues: CASSDMGTEAFF. The DNA for the CDR3 is TGTGCCAGCAGTGACATGGGGACTGAAGCTTTCTTT.

V gene TRBV28 combines with J gene TRBJ1-1; D may be TRBD1 (6 bases). The germline V gene encodes CDR1 MDHEN and CDR2 SYDVKM. The ends were cut back, 2 bases at V and 3 bases at J, with 22 bases in the middle. CDR3 length: 18 amino acids. This chain's CDR3 is CASSLLNRDTKRDTEAFF. CDR3 DNA sequence: TGTGCCAGCAGTTTACTAAACCGGGACACTAAACGCGACACTGAAGCTTTCTTT.

This chain joins TRBV6-5 and TRBJ2-5; unclear D gene. The CDR3 is 15 amino acids. With 10 bases removed from V and 5 bases from J, the gap between germline ends came to 23 bases. Germline CDR1 reads MNHEY; CDR2 reads SVGAGI. The CDR3 sequence: CATTPGRLEVETQYF. The CDR3 nucleotides read TGTGCCACTACGCCAGGACGTCTTGAAGTGGAGACCCAGTACTTC.

This chain links TRBV6-2 or TRBV6-3 with TRBJ1-5; no clear D gene. The CDR3 consists of 16 residues. Germline V CDR1 and CDR2: MNHEY, SVGEGT. V was pared by 5 bases and J by 0 bases, with 14 bases between. The CDR3 nucleotides read TGTGCCAGCAGTCCCTCCAAGGGTAATAGCAATCAGCCCCAGCATTTT. Its translation: CASSPSKGNSNQPQHF.

The rearrangement joins TRBV3-1 (or the pseudogene TRBV3-2) to TRBJ1-5, with D maybe TRBD1 (5 bases). Between the trimmed V and J ends, which lost 2 bases and 7 bases, there was a span of 12 bases. CDR3 length: 14 amino acids. Germline V gene lookup returns CDR1 LGHDT and CDR2 YNNKEL (reference sequence). CDR3 protein: CASSQRQGWQPQHF. DNA for the CDR3: TGTGCCAGCAGCCAACGGCAGGGATGGCAGCCCCAGCATTTT.

The rearrangement links TRBV19 to TRBJ2-2; D remains unclear. Germline CDR1 and CDR2: LNHDA and SQIVND (reference sequence). V shed 9 bases and J shed 6 bases, with 11 bases lying between them. This CDR3 is 12 amino acids long. CDR3 sequence reads: CASCILAGELFF. In nucleotides, the CDR3 is TGTGCCAGCTGTATCCTCGCCGGGGAGCTGTTTTTT.